This entry lists 3 T cell receptor beta chains sequenced from one sample in a study of blood T cell repertoires in COVID-19. Profiling relied on immunoSEQ multiplex PCR, and the TCRdb table lists in-frame clones only, not all of them. The sample holds some 82,000 clones; around 83% are singletons and the top ten take approximately 39%. The source material was peripheral blood. The receptors here all came from a man older than 75 with active or convalescent COVID-19.

The J gene is TRBJ1-5, the V gene TRBV6-6, with TRBD1 as a possible D gene (6 bases). This CDR3 is 14 amino acids long. Germline values: CDR1 MNHNY, CDR2 SVGAGI (reference sequence). Deletions cut 0 bases from V and 7 bases from J, with 10 bases between. The CDR3 nucleotides read TGTGCCAGCAGTTACTCCGGGGACACCCAGCCCCAGCATTTT. Translation gives CASSYSGDTQPQHF.

V gene TRBV7-9 combines with J gene TRBJ2-7; a possible D gene is TRBD2 (6 bases). CDR1 is SEHNR and CDR2 is FQNEAQ in the germline V gene (reference sequence). The germline V and J ends were trimmed by 1 base and 3 bases, with 13 bases remaining between them. CDR3 length equals 15 residues. Here the CDR3 DNA reads TGTGCCAGCAGCTTAGAGGGAGGTCTGGTCTACGAGCAGTACTTC. This sequence encodes CASSLEGGLVYEQYF.

This sequence joins TRBV6-5 and TRBJ2-7; D is possibly TRBD2 (6 bases). With 7 bases removed from V and 0 bases from J, the gap between germline ends came to 13 bases. The CDR3 spans 14 residues. Germline CDR1 MNHEY, CDR2 SVGAGI. The chain's CDR3 is CASTRTTLSYEQYF. CDR3 DNA: TGTGCCAGCACTAGGACTACCCTCTCCTACGAGCAGTACTTC.